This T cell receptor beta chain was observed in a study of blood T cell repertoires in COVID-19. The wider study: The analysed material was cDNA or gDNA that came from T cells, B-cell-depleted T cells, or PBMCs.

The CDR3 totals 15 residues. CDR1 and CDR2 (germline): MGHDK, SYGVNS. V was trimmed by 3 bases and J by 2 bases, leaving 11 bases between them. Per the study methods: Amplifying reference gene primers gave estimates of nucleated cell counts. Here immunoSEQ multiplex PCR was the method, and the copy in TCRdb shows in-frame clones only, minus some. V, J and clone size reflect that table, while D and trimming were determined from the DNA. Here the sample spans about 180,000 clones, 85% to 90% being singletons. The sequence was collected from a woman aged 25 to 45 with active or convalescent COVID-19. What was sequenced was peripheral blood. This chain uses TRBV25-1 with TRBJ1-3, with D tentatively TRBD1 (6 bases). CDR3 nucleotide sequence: TGTGCCAGCAGTGAGTCAGGGGCTACTGGAAACACCATATATTTT. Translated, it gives CASSESGATGNTIYF. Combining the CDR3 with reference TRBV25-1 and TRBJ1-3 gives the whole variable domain EADIYQTPRYLVIGTGKKITLECSQTMGHDKMYWYQQDPGMELHLIHYSYGVNSTEKGDLSSESTVSRIRTEHFPLTLESARPSHTSQYLCASSESGATGNTIYFGEGSWLTVV.